The source of this TCR beta chain is a study of shared clonotypes between healthy human individuals. The wider study: The donors, a couple of women and three men, were aged 18 to 49.

About 28,000 T cell genomes (about 320 ng DNA) went into each PBMC replicate. Repertoires were generated with immunoSEQ multiplex PCR, while TCRdb's copy carries only in-frame clones and drops some. The table includes about half a million clones, around 74% detected once. There are 13 residues in the CDR3. With 0 bases clipped from V and 13 bases from J, the junction kept 6 bases outside the gene matches. The V gene's germline CDR1 is SGDLS and CDR2 YYNGEE. The clonotype originates from a woman in her 40s in good health. Some clones in this sample may be carry-over from other donors' samples. The chain recombines TRBV9 with TRBJ2-1, with 8 bases that match TRBD2. The sequencing sample was made of PBMCs. Written as DNA, the CDR3 is TGTGCCAGCAGCGTAGAAGGAGCGGGAGACCAGTTCTTC. It translates to CASSVEGAGDQFF.